This entry lists 15 T cell receptor beta chains sequenced from one sample in a study of T cell repertoires in cytomegalovirus infection. TCRdb re-analysed the reads in MiXCR, keeping a single row per CDR3 protein. The sample has some 920,000 distinct CDR3 sequences, roughly 30% seen once; the top ten hold roughly 13%. No antigen has been assigned to these receptors. Sample: cultured CD8+ T cells from PBMCs, taken from culture after CMV antigen stimulation. The receptors shown here come from a human donor in good health (CMV status not recorded). Some clones in this sample may be carry-over from other donors' samples.

This clonotype was counted between two and nine times. The V call is TRBV4-2, the J call TRBJ1-1; weak D call: TRBD1 (6 bases). The length of the CDR3 is 14 residues. Germline V CDR1 and CDR2: LGHNA, YNFKEQ. V was shortened by 2 bases and J by 5 bases, with 12 bases between the two germline ends. As DNA, the CDR3 is TGTGCCAGCAGCCAACCGGGGGCGGGGACTGAAGCTTTCTTT. This gives the protein CASSQPGAGTEAFF.

The V and J genes are TRBV20-1 and TRBJ2-7, with 8 positions matching TRBD1. V shed 0 bases, J shed 5 bases, and the junction held 6 bases outside the gene matches. This CDR3 comprises 14 residues. Germline V gene data show CDR1 as DFQATT and CDR2 as SNEGSKA (reference sequence). The CDR3 is CSARDMAGGDEQYF. For the CDR3, the DNA is TGCAGTGCTAGAGATATGGCAGGGGGCGACGAGCAGTACTTC.

This clonotype appeared many times. This sequence joins TRBV7-6 and TRBJ2-1; a possible D gene is TRBD2 (6 bases). From germline, CDR1 is SGHVS and CDR2 FNYEAQ. The CDR3 runs to 16 residues. Trimming stripped 7 bases from V and 0 bases from J, with 16 bases between. The CDR3 coding sequence is TGTGCCAGCAACCCCTCAGCGGGCGGCTCCTACAATGAGCAGTTCTTC. This codes for CASNPSAGGSYNEQFF.

This chain links TRBV12-3 or TRBV12-4 with TRBJ2-2; weak D call: TRBD1 (5 bases). The CDR3 length is 19 residues. V gave up 3 bases and J gave up 3 bases, with 23 bases separating them. The CDR3 region is CASSFNPPDTLTDTGELFF. CDR3 sequence (DNA): TGTGCCAGCAGTTTCAACCCCCCGGACACCCTCACGGACACCGGGGAGCTGTTTTTT.

This clonotype occurred a few times. The chain recombines TRBV29-1 with TRBJ2-1; the D is unclear. Trimming removed 1 base at V and 8 bases at J, with 9 bases between. The CDR3 covers 12 residues. CDR1 is SQVTM, CDR2 ANQGSEA, per germline. The CDR3 reads CSVEGELDEQFF. The CDR3 DNA is TGCAGCGTTGAAGGGGAATTGGATGAGCAGTTCTTC.

This clonotype was detected once. The chain has TRBV5-5 and TRBJ2-6, with D maybe TRBD1 (6 bases). V was clipped by 2 bases and J by 4 bases, with 13 bases between them. CDR1 and CDR2 from the germline V gene are SGHKS and YYEKEE (reference sequence). This CDR3 has 16 residues. CDR3 sequence: CASSFKAGTGANVLTF. For the CDR3, the DNA is TGTGCCAGCAGCTTTAAAGCAGGGACAGGGGCCAACGTCCTGACTTTC.

The chain couples TRBV6-2 or TRBV6-3 to TRBJ1-5; D ambiguous. CDR1 and CDR2 from the germline V gene are MNHEY and SVGEGT. This CDR3 has 16 residues. V was clipped by 2 bases and J by 0 bases, with 11 bases between them. The CDR3 loop reads CASSYLSIYSNQPQHF. The CDR3 DNA is TGTGCCAGCAGTTACCTCTCGATTTATAGCAATCAGCCCCAGCATTTT.

CDR3 region: CSATGQLGTEAFF. In nucleotides, the CDR3 is TGCAGTGCTACGGGACAGCTCGGGACTGAAGCTTTCTTT. The V call is TRBV20-1, the J call TRBJ1-1, with 7 positions matching TRBD1. Losses at the gene ends were 4 bases for V and 5 bases for J; bases not matched to a gene: 7. In germline, CDR1 is DFQATT, CDR2 SNEGSKA (reference sequence). CDR3 length: 13 residues.

This chain connects TRBV2 to TRBJ2-1, with TRBD2 identical over 8 bases. J lost 7 bases, V lost 7 bases, and 3 bases had no gene match. The germline gives CDR1 SNHLY, CDR2 FYNNEI. CDR3 size: 12 residues. The CDR3 loop reads CASTGGVNEQFF. The CDR3 region has the DNA TGTGCCAGCACCGGGGGGGTGAATGAGCAGTTCTTC.

V usage is TRBV19 and J usage is TRBJ1-1; TRBD1 is a possible D gene (6 bases). The germline V and J ends were trimmed by 9 bases and 4 bases, with 15 bases remaining between them. The CDR3 runs 13 residues. Germline CDR1 and CDR2: LNHDA and SQIVND (reference sequence). CDR3 in DNA: TGTGCCAGCCACCCCGGGGGGCCCACTGAAGCTTTCTTT. It translates to CASHPGGPTEAFF.

Only a few counts were recorded for this clonotype. V is TRBV6-2 or TRBV6-3 and J is TRBJ2-2; no clear D. The germline CDR1 and CDR2 sequences are MNHEY and SVGEGT. The V end was cut by 2 bases, the J end by 1 base, with 8 bases between. The CDR3 extends over 15 amino acids. Here the CDR3 reads CASSYQVLNTGELFF. In nucleotides, the CDR3 is TGTGCCAGCAGTTACCAGGTTTTGAACACCGGGGAGCTGTTTTTT.

At least ten counts were recorded for this clonotype. CDR3 residues: CASSVGSPGELFF. The CDR3 nucleotides are TGTGCCAGCAGCGTAGGGTCCCCCGGGGAGCTGTTTTTT. The chain is built from TRBV9 and TRBJ2-2; unclear D gene. Deletions cut 0 bases from V and 6 bases from J, with 6 bases between. The CDR3 has 13 residues. The germline V gene has CDR1 SGDLS and CDR2 YYNGEE.

The table lists this clonotype with many counts. The rearrangement links TRBV6-5 to TRBJ2-5; 11 bases map to TRBD1. V lost 4 bases and J lost 2; bases outside the gene matches: 3. Germline V CDR1 and CDR2: MNHEY, SVGAGI. The CDR3 consists of 15 residues. The DNA for the CDR3 is TGTGCCAGCAGTTCTCGGGACAGGGGGCAAGAGACCCAGTACTTC. It yields the protein CASSSRDRGQETQYF.

A few counts support this clonotype. This chain links TRBV12-3 or TRBV12-4 with TRBJ2-1; 8 nucleotides agree with TRBD2. V dropped 5 bases and J dropped 0; count of bases not matched to a gene: 18. The CDR3 is made up of 20 amino acids. CDR3 loop: CASSGGSGGGLASSYNEQFF. The CDR3 nucleotides read TGTGCCAGCAGTGGGGGTTCGGGCGGGGGGCTTGCGAGCTCCTACAATGAGCAGTTCTTC.

The chain employs TRBV6-2 or TRBV6-3 and TRBJ2-5, with D possibly TRBD2 on 6 matching bases. Germline V gene lookup returns CDR1 MNHEY and CDR2 SVGEGT. This CDR3 region has 16 residues. V was cut by 4 bases and J by 5 bases, with 20 bases left in between. As DNA, the CDR3 is TGTGCCAGCAGTTTAAACACCGGGCGGGGCGCCGAGACCCAGTACTTC. Translating gives CASSLNTGRGAETQYF.